Reported below is one T cell receptor (beta chain). The antigen is not known. Indicated time point: week 23, last vaccination. Doses of 300 ug of mutant IDH1 20-mer peptide were given with topical imiquimod. Every donor had a new WHO grade 3 or 4 astrocytoma that was IDH1-mutant, with loss of nuclear ATRX. The sample belongs to a study of a mutant IDH1 vaccine in newly diagnosed glioma. Study-level information: The start of vaccination came 4-6 weeks after radiotherapy alone, or with temozolomide cycles. Most had both radiotherapy and temozolomide beforehand; others had only one.

Here immunoSEQ multiplex PCR was the method, and the copy in TCRdb shows in-frame clones only, minus some. Of 52,000 or so clones in the sample, 80% were seen once. Germline CDR1 and CDR2: SGHNT and YYREEE (reference sequence). This CDR3 comprises 15 residues. The V gene end was trimmed by 5 bases and the J gene end by 5 bases; junction bases not matched to a gene: 7. Sample: PBMCs, taken from a glioma patient whose treatment included an IDH1 peptide vaccine. This sequence was found in a middle-aged man with glioma. The V and J genes are TRBV5-4 and TRBJ1-4; 9 nucleotides match TRBD1. CDR3 loop: CASREGGQGNEKLFF. The CDR3 DNA follows: TGTGCCAGCAGGGAGGGGGGACAGGGAAATGAAAAACTGTTTTTT.